This T cell receptor (beta chain) originates from a study of neurological immune-mediated disorders. Unsorted libraries were prepared from 2 million PBMCs held at -80 C. A 10-nucleotide random UMI tagged transcripts in template-switch 5'RACE cDNA synthesis. TCRdb reprocessed the 5' RACE reads via MiXCR and lists one record per CDR3 protein. The sample has more than 15,000 distinct CDR3 sequences, less than 3.5% seen once; the top ten hold approximately 5%. Ten or more counts support this clonotype. Germline loops: CDR1 SGHTA, CDR2 FQGNSA. This CDR3 region has 14 residues. J was trimmed by 7 bases and V by 2 bases; bases with no gene match: 2.

The sample consisted of PBMCs. This receptor was obtained from a woman in her late teens or twenties with multiple sclerosis. The chain employs TRBV7-2 and TRBJ1-4, with 9 positions matching TRBD1. The CDR3 spells CASSLWDRAEKLFF. As DNA, the CDR3 is TGTGCCAGCAGCTTATGGGACAGGGCTGAAAAACTGTTTTTT.